The table lists the clone carrying this T cell receptor beta chain with a few counts. The data were obtained in a study of blood T cell repertoires in COVID-19. Trimming cost V 4 bases and J 3 bases, with 10 bases left between them. The CDR3 sequence is 13 residues long. The germline V gene encodes CDR1 MGHRA and CDR2 YSYEKL. Symptom resolution, clearance, or two negative PCRs marked the recovered donors of Cohort 3. In the source study's methods: Nucleated cell counts were estimated from reference gene primer amplification. TCRdb keeps only in-frame clones here, not all; method: immunoSEQ multiplex PCR. V, J and clone size derive from that table, while D and trimming were established from the DNA sequence. This sample carries 150,000 to 200,000 clones, about 89% of them seen once, and the ten largest clones take roughly 0.77%.

The material sequenced was PBMCs or T cells enriched from blood (not recorded which). The chain employs TRBV4-1 and TRBJ2-7, with D tentatively TRBD1 (6 bases). This sequence originates from a woman between 18 and 30 years old who had recovered from COVID-19. DNA of the CDR3: TGCGCCAGCAGCCTACAGGGTTTCTACGAGCAGTACTTC. It is translated as CASSLQGFYEQYF.